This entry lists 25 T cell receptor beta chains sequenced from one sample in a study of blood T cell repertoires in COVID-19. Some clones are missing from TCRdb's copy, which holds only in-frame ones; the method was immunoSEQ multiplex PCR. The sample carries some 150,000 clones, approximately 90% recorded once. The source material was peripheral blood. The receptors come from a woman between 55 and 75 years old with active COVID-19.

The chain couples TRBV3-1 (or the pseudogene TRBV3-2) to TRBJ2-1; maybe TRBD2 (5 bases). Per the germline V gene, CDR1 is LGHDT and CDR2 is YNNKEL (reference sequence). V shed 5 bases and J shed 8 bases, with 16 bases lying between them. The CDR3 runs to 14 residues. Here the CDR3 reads CASSAIGERDEQFF. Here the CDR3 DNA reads TGTGCCAGCAGCGCCATCGGGGAGCGAGATGAGCAGTTCTTC.

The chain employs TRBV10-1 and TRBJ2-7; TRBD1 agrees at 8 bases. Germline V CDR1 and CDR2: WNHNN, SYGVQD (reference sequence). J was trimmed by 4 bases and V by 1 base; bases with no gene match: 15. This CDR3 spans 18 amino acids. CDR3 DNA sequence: TGCGCCAGCAGTGAGTTTGGAACTTCCGGGACAGGCGAGTACGAGCAGTACTTC. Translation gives CASSEFGTSGTGEYEQYF.

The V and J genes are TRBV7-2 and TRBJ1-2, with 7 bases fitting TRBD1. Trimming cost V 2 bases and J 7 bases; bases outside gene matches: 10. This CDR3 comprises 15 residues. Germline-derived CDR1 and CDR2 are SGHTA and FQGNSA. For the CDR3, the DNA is TGTGCCAGCAGCTTACAGGGGGACGGAGGGATTGGCTACACCTTC. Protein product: CASSLQGDGGIGYTF.

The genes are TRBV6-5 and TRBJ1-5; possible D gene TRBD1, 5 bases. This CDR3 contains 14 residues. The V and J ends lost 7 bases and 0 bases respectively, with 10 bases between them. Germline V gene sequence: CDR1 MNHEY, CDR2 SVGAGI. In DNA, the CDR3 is TGTGCCAGCACGTTACAGGATAGCAATCAGCCCCAGCATTTT. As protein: CASTLQDSNQPQHF.

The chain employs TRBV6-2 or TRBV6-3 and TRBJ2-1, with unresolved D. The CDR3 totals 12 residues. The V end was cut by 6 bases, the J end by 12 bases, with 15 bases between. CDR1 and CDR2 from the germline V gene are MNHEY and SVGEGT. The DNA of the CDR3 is TGTGCCAGCAGCAACCTCGGCTGGAGGCAGTTCTTC. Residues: CASSNLGWRQFF.

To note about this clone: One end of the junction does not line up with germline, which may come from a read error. The CDR3 loop reads CASSKEVLAGAREQYF. The CDR3 nucleotides are TGCGCCAGCAGCAAAGAGGTTTTAGCGGGAGCCCGCGAGCAGTACTTC. The chain uses TRBV4-1 and TRBJ2-7; 9 positions agree with TRBD2. CDR3 length: 16 residues. Germline lookup yields CDR1 MGHRA and CDR2 YSYEKL.

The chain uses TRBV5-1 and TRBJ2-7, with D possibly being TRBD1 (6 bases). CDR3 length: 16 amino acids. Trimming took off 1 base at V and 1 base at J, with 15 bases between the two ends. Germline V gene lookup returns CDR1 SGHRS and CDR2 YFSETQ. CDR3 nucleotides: TGCGCCAGCAGCTTGAGATTGCAGGGGCGATCCTACGAGCAGTACTTC. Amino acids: CASSLRLQGRSYEQYF.

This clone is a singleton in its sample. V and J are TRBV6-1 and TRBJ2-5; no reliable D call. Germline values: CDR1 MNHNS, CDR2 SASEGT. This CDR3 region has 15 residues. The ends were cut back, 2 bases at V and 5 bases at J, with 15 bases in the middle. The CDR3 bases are TGTGCCAGCAGTGAAAGTGGGCACTCCCGGGAGACCCAGTACTTC. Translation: CASSESGHSRETQYF.

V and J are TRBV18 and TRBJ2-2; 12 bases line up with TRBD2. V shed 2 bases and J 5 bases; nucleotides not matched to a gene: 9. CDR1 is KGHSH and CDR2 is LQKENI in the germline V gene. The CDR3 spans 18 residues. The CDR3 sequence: CASSPTPTSGSRTGELFF. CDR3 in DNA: TGTGCCAGCTCACCAACACCGACTAGCGGGAGCAGAACCGGGGAGCTGTTTTTT.

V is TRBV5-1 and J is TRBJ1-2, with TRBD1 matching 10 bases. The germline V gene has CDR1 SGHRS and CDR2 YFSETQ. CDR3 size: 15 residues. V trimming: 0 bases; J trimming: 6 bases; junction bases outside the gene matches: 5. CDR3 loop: CASSLGQGQGNGYTF. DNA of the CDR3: TGCGCCAGCAGCTTGGGACAGGGACAGGGGAATGGCTACACCTTC. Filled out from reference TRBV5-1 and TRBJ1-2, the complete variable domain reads KAGVTQTPRYLIKTRGQQVTLSCSPISGHRSVSWYQQTPGQGLQFLFEYFSETQRNKGNFPGRFSGRQFSNSRSEMNVSTLELGDSALYLCASSLGQGQGNGYTFGSGTRLTVV.

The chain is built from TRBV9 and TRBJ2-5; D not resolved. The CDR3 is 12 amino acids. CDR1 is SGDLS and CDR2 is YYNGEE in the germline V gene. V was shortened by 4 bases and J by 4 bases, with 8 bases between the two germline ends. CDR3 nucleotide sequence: TGTGCCAGCAGCCCAGGTGGAGAGACCCAGTACTTC. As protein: CASSPGGETQYF.

As DNA, the CDR3 is TGTGCCAGCAGTGCAATGGGCGACCGGGAAAAACTGTTTTTT. This gives the protein CASSAMGDREKLFF. V is TRBV21-1 and J is TRBJ1-4; the table's D call TRBD1 went unverified against the DNA. TRBV21-1 is a recognized pseudogene. The CDR3 is 14 residues long.

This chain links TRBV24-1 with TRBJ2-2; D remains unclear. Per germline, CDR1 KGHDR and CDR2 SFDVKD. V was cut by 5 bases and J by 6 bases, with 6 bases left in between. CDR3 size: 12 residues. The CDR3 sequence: CATSVISGELFF. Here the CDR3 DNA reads TGTGCCACCAGTGTTATTTCCGGGGAGCTGTTTTTT.

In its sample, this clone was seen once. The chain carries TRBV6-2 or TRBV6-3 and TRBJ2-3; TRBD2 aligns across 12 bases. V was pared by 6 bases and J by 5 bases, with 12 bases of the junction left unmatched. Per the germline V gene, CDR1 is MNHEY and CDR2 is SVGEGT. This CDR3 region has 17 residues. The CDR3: CASSYISSGRARDTQYF. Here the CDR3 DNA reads TGTGCCAGCAGCTATATATCTAGCGGGAGGGCGAGAGATACGCAGTATTTT.

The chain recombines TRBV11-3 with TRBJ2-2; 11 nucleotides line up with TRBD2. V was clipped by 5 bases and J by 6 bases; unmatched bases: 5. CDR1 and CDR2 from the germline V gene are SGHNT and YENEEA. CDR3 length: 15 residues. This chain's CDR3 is CASSLGLAVSGELFF. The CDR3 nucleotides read TGTGCCAGCAGCCTGGGACTAGCGGTATCCGGGGAGCTGTTTTTT.

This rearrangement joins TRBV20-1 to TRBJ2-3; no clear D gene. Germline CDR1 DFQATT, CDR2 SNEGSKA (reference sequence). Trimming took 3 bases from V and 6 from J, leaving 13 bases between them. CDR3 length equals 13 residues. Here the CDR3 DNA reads TGCAGTGCTAGTGTCCCCGCCCGGGATACGCAGTATTTT. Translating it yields CSASVPARDTQYF.

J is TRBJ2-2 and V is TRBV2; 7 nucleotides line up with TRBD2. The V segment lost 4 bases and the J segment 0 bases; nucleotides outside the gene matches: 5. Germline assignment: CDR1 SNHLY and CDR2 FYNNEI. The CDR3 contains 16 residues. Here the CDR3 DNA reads TGTGCCAGCAGTGGCTCCACTAGCGCGAACACCGGGGAGCTGTTTTTT. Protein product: CASSGSTSANTGELFF.

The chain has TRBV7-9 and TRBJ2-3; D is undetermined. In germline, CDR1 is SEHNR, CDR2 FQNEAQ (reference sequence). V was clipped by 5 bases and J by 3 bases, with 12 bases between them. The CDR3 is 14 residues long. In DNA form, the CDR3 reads TGTGCCAGCAGCCCAGTCGTCGGGACAGATACGCAGTATTTT. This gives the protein CASSPVVGTDTQYF.

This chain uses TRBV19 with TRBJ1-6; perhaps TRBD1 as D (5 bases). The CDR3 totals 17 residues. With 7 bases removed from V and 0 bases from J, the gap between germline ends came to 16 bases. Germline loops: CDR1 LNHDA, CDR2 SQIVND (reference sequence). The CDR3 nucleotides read TGTGCCAGTACCCCAAATCGGGGGAGCTCCTATAATTCACCCCTCCACTTT. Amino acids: CASTPNRGSSYNSPLHF.

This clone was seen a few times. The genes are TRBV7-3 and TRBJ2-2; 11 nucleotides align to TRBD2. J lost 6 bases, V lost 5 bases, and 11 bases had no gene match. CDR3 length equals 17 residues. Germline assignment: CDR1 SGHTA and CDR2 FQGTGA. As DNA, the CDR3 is TGTGCCAGCAGCCCTCAAAGTAGCGGGAGGGCTTCCGGGGAGCTGTTTTTT. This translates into CASSPQSSGRASGELFF.

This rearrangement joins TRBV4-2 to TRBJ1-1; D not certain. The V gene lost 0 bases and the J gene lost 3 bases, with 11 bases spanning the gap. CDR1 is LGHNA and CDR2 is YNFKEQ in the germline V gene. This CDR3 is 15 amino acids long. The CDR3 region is CASSQDWAQDTEAFF. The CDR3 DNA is TGTGCCAGCAGCCAAGATTGGGCGCAGGACACTGAAGCTTTCTTT.

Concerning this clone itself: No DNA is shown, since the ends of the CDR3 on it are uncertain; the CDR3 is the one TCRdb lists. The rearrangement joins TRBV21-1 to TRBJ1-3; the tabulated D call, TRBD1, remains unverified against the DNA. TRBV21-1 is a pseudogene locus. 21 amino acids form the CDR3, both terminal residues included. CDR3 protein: CASSKPGNPQGAFGSGNTIYF.

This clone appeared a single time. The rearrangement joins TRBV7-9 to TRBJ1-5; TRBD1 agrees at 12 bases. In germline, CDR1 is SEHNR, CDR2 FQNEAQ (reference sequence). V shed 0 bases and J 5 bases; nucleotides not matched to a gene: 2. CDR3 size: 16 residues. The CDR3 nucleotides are TGTGCCAGCAGCTTAGCGGGACAGGGGGCGTATCAGCCCCAGCATTTT. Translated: CASSLAGQGAYQPQHF. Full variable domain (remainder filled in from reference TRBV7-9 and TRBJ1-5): DTGVSQNPRHKITKRGQNVTFRCDPISEHNRLYWYRQTLGQGPEFLTYFQNEAQLEKSRLLSDRFSAERPKGSFSTLEIQRTEQGDSAMYLCASSLAGQGAYQPQHFGDGTRLSIL.

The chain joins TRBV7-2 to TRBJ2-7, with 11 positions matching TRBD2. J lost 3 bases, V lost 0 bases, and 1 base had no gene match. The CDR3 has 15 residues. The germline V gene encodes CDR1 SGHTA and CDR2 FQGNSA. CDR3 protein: CASSLASGRVYEQYF. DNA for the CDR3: TGTGCCAGCAGCTTAGCTAGCGGGAGGGTCTACGAGCAGTACTTC.

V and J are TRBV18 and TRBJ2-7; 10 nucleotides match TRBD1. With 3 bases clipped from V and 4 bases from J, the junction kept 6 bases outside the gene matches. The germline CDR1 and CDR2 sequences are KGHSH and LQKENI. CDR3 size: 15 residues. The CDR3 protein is CASSPPGQGTYEQYF. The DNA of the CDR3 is TGTGCCAGCTCACCCCCGGGACAGGGGACTTACGAGCAGTACTTC.